The present T cell receptor (beta chain) was sequenced within a study of T cell repertoires in cytomegalovirus infection. The germline gives CDR1 LNHDA, CDR2 SQIVND (reference sequence). The CDR3 runs to 15 residues. V trimming: 5 bases; J trimming: 6 bases; junction bases outside the gene matches: 9. Of note for this clonotype: Its antigen is still unknown.

TCRdb fed the reads into MiXCR, producing one record per CDR3 protein. The table has under 150,000 distinct CDR3 sequences, roughly 25% seen once; the top ten hold roughly 33%. Sequencing input: PBMCs, sequenced either directly or after in vitro stimulation (not recorded which). The clonotype originates from a human donor in good health (CMV status not recorded). Some clones in this sample may be carry-over from other donors' samples. V is TRBV19 and J is TRBJ1-2; 10 positions match TRBD1. DNA for the CDR3: TGTGCCAGTAGTCCGGGACAGGGGTATCTCAATGGCTACACCTTC. Translating it yields CASSPGQGYLNGYTF.